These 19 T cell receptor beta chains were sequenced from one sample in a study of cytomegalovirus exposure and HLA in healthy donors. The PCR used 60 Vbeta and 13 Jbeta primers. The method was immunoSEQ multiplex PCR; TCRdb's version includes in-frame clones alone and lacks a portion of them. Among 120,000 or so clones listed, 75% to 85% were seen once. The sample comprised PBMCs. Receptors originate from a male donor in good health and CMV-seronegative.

The CDR3 DNA follows: TGTGCCAGCAGTCCCTCGAGCTACGAGCAGTACTTC. Its translation: CASSPSSYEQYF. The V gene is TRBV27, the J gene TRBJ2-7; no reliable D call. V lost 5 bases and J lost 3, with 8 bases in between. The CDR3 sequence is 12 residues long. Germline loops: CDR1 MNHEY, CDR2 SMNVEV (reference sequence).

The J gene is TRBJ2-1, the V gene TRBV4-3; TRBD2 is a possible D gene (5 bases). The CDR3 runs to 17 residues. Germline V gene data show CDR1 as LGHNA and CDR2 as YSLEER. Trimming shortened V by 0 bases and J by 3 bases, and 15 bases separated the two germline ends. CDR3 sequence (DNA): TGCGCCAGCAGCCAAGACAGCGGCCGGACTGTCTACAATGAGCAGTTCTTC. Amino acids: CASSQDSGRTVYNEQFF.

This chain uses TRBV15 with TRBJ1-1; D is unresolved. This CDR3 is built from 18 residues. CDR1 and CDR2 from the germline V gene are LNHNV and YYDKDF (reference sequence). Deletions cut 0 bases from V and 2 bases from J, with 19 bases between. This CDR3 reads CATSRDVGLGGLNTEAFF. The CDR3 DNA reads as TGTGCCACCAGCAGAGATGTGGGGTTGGGAGGACTAAACACTGAAGCTTTCTTT. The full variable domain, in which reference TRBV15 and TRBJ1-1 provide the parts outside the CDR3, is DAMVIQNPRYQVTQFGKPVTLSCSQTLNHNVMYWYQQKSSQAPKLLFHYYDKDFNNEADTPDNFQSRRPNTSFCFLDIRSPGLGDTAMYLCATSRDVGLGGLNTEAFFGQGTRLTVV.

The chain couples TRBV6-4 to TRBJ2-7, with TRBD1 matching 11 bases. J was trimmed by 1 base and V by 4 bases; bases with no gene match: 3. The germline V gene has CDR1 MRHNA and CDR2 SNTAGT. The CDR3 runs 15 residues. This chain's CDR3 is CASSAGTGGSYEQYF. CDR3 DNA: TGTGCCAGCAGTGCTGGGACAGGGGGTTCCTACGAGCAGTACTTC.

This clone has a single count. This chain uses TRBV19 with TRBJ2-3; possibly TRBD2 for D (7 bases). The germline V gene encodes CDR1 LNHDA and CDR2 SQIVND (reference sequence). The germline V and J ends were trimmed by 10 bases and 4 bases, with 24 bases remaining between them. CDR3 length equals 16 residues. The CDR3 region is CATTNPWRGRADTQYF. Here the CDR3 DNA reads TGTGCCACCACGAACCCGTGGCGGGGGCGCGCAGATACGCAGTATTTT.

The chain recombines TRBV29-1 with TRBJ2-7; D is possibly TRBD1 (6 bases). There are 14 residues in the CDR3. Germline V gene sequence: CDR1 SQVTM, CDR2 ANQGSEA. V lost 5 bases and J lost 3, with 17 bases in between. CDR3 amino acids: CSVSQGSSGYEQYF. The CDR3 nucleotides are TGCAGCGTTTCCCAGGGGAGCTCCGGCTACGAGCAGTACTTC.

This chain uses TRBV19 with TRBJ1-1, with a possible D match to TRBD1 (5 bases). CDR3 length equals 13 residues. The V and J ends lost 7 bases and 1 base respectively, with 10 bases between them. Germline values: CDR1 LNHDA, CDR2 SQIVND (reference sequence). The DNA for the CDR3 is TGTGCCAGTAAATTCAGGGAGAACACTGAAGCTTTCTTT. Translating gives CASKFRENTEAFF.

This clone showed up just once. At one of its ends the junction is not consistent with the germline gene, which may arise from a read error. The CDR3 here is CAWSQTGGFAKNSQYF. The CDR3 DNA reads TGTGCCTGGAGCCAGACAGGGGGCTTTGCCAAAAACAGTCAGTACTTC. The chain joins TRBV30 to TRBJ2-4; TRBD1 matches 10 bases. The germline gives CDR1 GTSNPN, CDR2 SVGIG (reference sequence). This CDR3 is 16 amino acids long. Based on the CDR3 plus reference TRBV30 and TRBJ2-4, the full variable domain is SQTIHQWPATLVQPVGSPLSLECTVEGTSNPNLYWYRQAAGRGLQLLFYSVGIGQISSEVPQNLSASRPQDRQFILSSKKLLLSDSGFYLCAWSQTGGFAKNSQYFGAGTRLSVL.

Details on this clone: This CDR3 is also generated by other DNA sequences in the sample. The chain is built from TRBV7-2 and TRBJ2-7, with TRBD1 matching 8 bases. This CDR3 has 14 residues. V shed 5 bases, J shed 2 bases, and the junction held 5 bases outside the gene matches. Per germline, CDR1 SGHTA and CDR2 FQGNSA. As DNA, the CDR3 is TGTGCCAGCAGCCGAGGACAGGGTGCCTACGAGCAGTACTTC. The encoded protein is CASSRGQGAYEQYF.

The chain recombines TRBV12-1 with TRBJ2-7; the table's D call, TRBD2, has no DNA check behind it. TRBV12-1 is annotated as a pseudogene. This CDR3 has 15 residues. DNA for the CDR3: TGTGCCAGCAGCCGTCGGGAGCCGGGTACCTACGAGCAGTACTTC. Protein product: CASSRREPGTYEQYF.

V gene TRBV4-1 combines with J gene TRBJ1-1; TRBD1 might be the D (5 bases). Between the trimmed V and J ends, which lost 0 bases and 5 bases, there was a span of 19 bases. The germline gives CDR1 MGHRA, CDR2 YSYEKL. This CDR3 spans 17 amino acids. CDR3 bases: TGCGCCAGCAGCCAAGAAGGGCCAGGGTCGTTGAGTACTGAAGCTTTCTTT. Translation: CASSQEGPGSLSTEAFF.

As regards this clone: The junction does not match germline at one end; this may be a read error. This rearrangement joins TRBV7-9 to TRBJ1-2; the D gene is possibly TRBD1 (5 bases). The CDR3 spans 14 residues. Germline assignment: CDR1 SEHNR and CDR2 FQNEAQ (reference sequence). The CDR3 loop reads CSSGDSQFNYGYTF. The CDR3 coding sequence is TGTTCCAGCGGCGACAGTCAATTTAACTATGGCTACACCTTC.

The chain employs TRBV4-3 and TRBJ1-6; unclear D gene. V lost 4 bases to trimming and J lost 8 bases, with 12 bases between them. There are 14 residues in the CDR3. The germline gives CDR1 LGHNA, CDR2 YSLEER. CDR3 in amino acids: CASSPTYRDSPLHF. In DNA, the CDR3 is TGCGCCAGCAGCCCTACTTACAGAGATTCACCCCTCCACTTT.

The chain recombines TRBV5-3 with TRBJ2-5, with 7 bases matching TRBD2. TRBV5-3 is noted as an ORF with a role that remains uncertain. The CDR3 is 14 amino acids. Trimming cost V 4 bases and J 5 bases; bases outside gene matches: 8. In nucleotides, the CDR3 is TGTGCCAGAAGCCCCGGGACTAAGGCGGAGACCCAGTACTTC. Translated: CARSPGTKAETQYF.

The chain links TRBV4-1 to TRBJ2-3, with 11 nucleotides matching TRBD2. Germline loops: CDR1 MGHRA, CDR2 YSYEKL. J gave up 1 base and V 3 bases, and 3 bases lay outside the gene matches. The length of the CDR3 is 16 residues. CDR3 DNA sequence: TGCGCCAGCAGCCATACTAGCGGGAGCGGCACAGATACGCAGTATTTT. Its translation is CASSHTSGSGTDTQYF.

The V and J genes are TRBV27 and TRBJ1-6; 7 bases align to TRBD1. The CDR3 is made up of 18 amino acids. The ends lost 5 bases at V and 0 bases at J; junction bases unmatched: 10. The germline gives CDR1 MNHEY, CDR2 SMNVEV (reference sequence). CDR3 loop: CASSRLGQTLSYNSPLHF. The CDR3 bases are TGTGCCAGCAGTCGATTGGGACAGACCCTCTCCTATAATTCACCCCTCCACTTT.

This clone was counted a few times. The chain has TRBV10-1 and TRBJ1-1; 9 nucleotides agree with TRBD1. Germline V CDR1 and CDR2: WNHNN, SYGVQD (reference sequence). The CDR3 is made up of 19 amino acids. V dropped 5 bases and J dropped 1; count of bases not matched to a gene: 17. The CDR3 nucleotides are TGCGCCAGCAGTACCAAAACCTCTCCTGGACAGGGGAGGAACACTGAAGCTTTCTTT. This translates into CASSTKTSPGQGRNTEAFF.

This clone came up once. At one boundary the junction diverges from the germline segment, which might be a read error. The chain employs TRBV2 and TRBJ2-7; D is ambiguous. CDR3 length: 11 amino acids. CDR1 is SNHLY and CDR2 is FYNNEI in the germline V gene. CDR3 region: CASRSDGTRCF. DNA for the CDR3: TGTGCCAGCAGATCCGACGGAACGAGGTGCTTC. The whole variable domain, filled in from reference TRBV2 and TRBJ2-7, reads EPEVTQTPSHQVTQMGQEVILRCVPISNHLYFYWYRQILGQKVEFLVSFYNNEISEKSEIFDDQFSVERPDGSNFTLKIRSTKLEDSAMYFCASRSDGTRCFGPGTRLTVT.

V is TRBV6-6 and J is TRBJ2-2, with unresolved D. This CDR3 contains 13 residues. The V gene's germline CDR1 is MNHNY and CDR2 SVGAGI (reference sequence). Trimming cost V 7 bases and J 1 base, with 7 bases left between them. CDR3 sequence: CASTYGNTGELFF. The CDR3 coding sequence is TGTGCCAGCACCTACGGGAACACCGGGGAGCTGTTTTTT.